A single sample gave rise to the 3 T cell receptor beta chains below, sequenced in a study of blood T cell repertoires in COVID-19. Clones were sequenced by immunoSEQ multiplex PCR, and TCRdb holds only the in-frame ones, with some missing. The data hold some 270,000 clones, with about 85% observed a single time. Input material: PBMCs or T cells enriched from blood (not recorded which). These receptors came from a woman aged 45-65 years who had been exposed to COVID-19.

V usage is TRBV19 and J usage is TRBJ1-1; 9 bases are shared with TRBD1. Trimming cost V 4 bases and J 5 bases; bases outside gene matches: 5. The CDR3 covers 14 residues. The V gene's germline CDR1 is LNHDA and CDR2 SQIVND (reference sequence). The DNA for the CDR3 is TGTGCCAGTAGTAAACAGGGGGCAGGGACTGAAGCTTTCTTT. Translation: CASSKQGAGTEAFF. The full variable domain, with the rest looked up from reference TRBV19 and TRBJ1-1, is DGGITQSPKYLFRKEGQNVTLSCEQNLNHDAMYWYRQDPGQGLRLIYYSQIVNDFQKGDIAEGYSVSREKKESFPLTVTSAQKNPTAFYLCASSKQGAGTEAFFGQGTRLTVV.

The chain carries TRBV19 and TRBJ1-2; TRBD1 might be the D (6 bases). The V and J ends lost 5 bases and 6 bases respectively, with 16 bases between them. CDR1 LNHDA and CDR2 SQIVND come from the germline V gene (reference sequence). The CDR3 has 14 residues. CDR3 sequence reads: CASSPLQGIDGYTF. In DNA, the CDR3 is TGTGCCAGTAGTCCATTACAGGGAATAGATGGCTACACCTTC.

In this sample, this clone turned up once. The V call is TRBV4-3, the J call TRBJ1-2; tentatively, D is TRBD1 (5 bases). Trimming stripped 4 bases from V and 2 bases from J, with 8 bases between. Per germline, CDR1 LGHNA and CDR2 YSLEER. This CDR3 contains 13 residues. CDR3 sequence reads: CASSPNRNYGYTF. The CDR3, as DNA: TGCGCCAGCAGCCCTAACAGGAACTATGGCTACACCTTC.